This TCR beta chain came from a study of post-analysis software for immune sequencing data. Overall study findings and caveats: Patients showed TRBV5-6, TRBV5-1 and TRBV20-1 among about five TRBV segments more frequent than in controls.

V lost 1 base and J lost 5; bases outside the gene matches: 11. Germline CDR1 is SGHDN and CDR2 is FVKESK. The CDR3 is 18 amino acids. The library was made from cDNA and included unique molecular identifiers. TCRdb reprocessed the PCR reads with MiXCR, giving one entry per CDR3 protein. This sample has 600,000 to 750,000 distinct CDR3 sequences; roughly three fifths occur once, and the top ten carry around 11%. As regards this clonotype: Its specificity is unknown.

Sequences were obtained from blood. This TCR was recovered from a girl aged 2-9 years with multiple sclerosis. The genes are TRBV14 and TRBJ2-3, with 11 bases fitting TRBD1. CDR3 nucleotides: TGTGCCAGCAGCCAAGGAACAACGGACAGGGGGCGGAAAGATACGCAGTATTTT. Protein product: CASSQGTTDRGRKDTQYF.